Detailed here is one T cell receptor (beta chain). The antigen remains unidentified. This specimen comes from a study of cytomegalovirus exposure and HLA in healthy donors. This CDR3 spans 17 amino acids. Germline CDR1 SGHRS, CDR2 YFSETQ. V trimming: 4 bases; J trimming: 7 bases; junction bases outside the gene matches: 12. The study, taken as a whole, reports: What TCR beta sequences reportedly achieved was accurate prediction of HLA-A and HLA-B alleles in most subjects.

The study ran its PCR with 60 Vbeta and 13 Jbeta primers. TCRdb's table, derived via immunoSEQ multiplex PCR, lists solely in-frame clones and lacks some. The data contain about 82,000 clones, roughly 88% of them singletons. This chain uses TRBV5-1 with TRBJ2-2, with TRBD1 matching 11 bases. This TCR derives from a man aged 70-80 years in good health and CMV-seropositive. The specimen sequenced was PBMCs. The CDR3 nucleotides read TGCGCCAGCAGCCCGTCCTGGACAGGGGGCCTGGGCGGGGAGCTGTTTTTT. It yields the protein CASSPSWTGGLGGELFF.